Detailed here is one TCR beta chain. The antigen is undetermined. A much larger clone differs by one base, so this may be a read error. This sample is part of a study of blood T cells in healthy people across ages. The CDR3 has 13 amino acids. Per the germline V gene, CDR1 is ENHRY and CDR2 is SYGVKD. Primers used in a second PCR of roughly 7 to 12 cycles were a sample-barcoded 5' primer and a J-beta primer mix. Each cDNA molecule, via a template-switch adaptor with 12 random nucleotides, was tagged. TCRdb fed the 5' RACE reads into MiXCR, producing one record per CDR3 protein. Seen here are about 1,600,000 distinct CDR3 sequences, 35% to 45% observed once, and the top ten hold 7.9%. Healthy individuals of Caucasian origin from Russia, aged about 6 to 100, served as donors. No fewer than 6.5 million PBMCs went into each sample. Study-level findings and limits: Conclusively comparing naive with antigen-experienced cells was impossible with unsorted PBMCs.

Sequenced material: blood. The chain couples TRBV10-3 to TRBJ2-5; possibly TRBD1 for D (6 bases). The DNA end favors TRBJ2-1, so the J call may be wrong. The receptor comes from a woman between 18 and 30 years old in good health. CDR3 sequence (DNA): TGTGCCATCAGTGACTCACAGGGCCGGACCCAGTTCTTC. As protein: CAISDSQGRTQFF.